A single sample gave rise to the 27 T cell receptor beta chains below, sequenced in a study of blood T cell repertoires in COVID-19. The assay was immunoSEQ multiplex PCR, and TCRdb's table has in-frame clones only and misses some. The sample carries about 260,000 clones, roughly 90% recorded once. The sample taken for sequencing was peripheral blood. The source is a human donor in a cohort sampled during active COVID-19.

This chain joins TRBV25-1 and TRBJ2-2, with TRBD1 identical over 8 bases. CDR3 length equals 16 residues. Germline V gene data show CDR1 as MGHDK and CDR2 as SYGVNS. Trimming removed 4 bases from V and 1 base from J; junction bases left unmatched: 5. The CDR3 DNA follows: TGTGCCAGCAGTGGCCGGACAGGGCGGAACACCGGGGAGCTGTTTTTT. Its protein product is CASSGRTGRNTGELFF.

The chain joins TRBV7-8 to TRBJ1-2, with D perhaps TRBD1 (6 bases). Trimming took off 4 bases at V and 3 bases at J, with 18 bases between the two ends. The germline CDR1 and CDR2 sequences are SGHVS and FQNEAQ. The CDR3 covers 16 residues. The CDR3 loop is CASSSPLGDTDYGYTF. CDR3 in DNA: TGTGCCAGCAGCTCCCCCCTTGGGGACACGGACTATGGCTACACCTTC.

The chain couples TRBV4-3 to TRBJ1-4; perhaps TRBD1 as D (5 bases). The length of the CDR3 is 18 residues. Trimming stripped 0 bases from V and 7 bases from J, with 21 bases between. The V gene's germline CDR1 is LGHNA and CDR2 YSLEER. The CDR3 nucleotides are TGCGCCAGCAGCCAAGATGCTAGCCTCGGGGGTGGTGGTGAAAAACTGTTTTTT. Protein: CASSQDASLGGGGEKLFF.

The rearrangement links TRBV20-1 to TRBJ2-7; TRBD2 agrees at 14 bases. The germline CDR1 and CDR2 sequences are DFQATT and SNEGSKA (reference sequence). Trimming removed 3 bases from V and 3 bases from J; junction bases left unmatched: 4. CDR3 length: 15 amino acids. DNA for the CDR3: TGCAGTGCTAGTGGGGGACTAGCGGGGGACTACGAGCAGTACTTC. Translating gives CSASGGLAGDYEQYF.

This sequence joins TRBV5-6 and TRBJ1-1, with D possibly being TRBD1 (5 bases). Between the trimmed V and J ends, which lost 0 bases and 14 bases, there was a span of 17 bases. Germline V lookup: CDR1 SGHDT, CDR2 YYEEEE. This CDR3 is built from 13 residues. In DNA, the CDR3 is TGTGCCAGCAGCTTGGCCGACGGGGGTCATCCGTTCTTT. Translated, it gives CASSLADGGHPFF.

In regard to this clone: Relative to the germline gene, one junction end is altered; a read error may explain this. The genes are TRBV5-1 and TRBJ2-7; the match to TRBD2 covers 9 bases. The CDR3 has 16 residues. CDR1 SGHRS and CDR2 YFSETQ come from the germline V gene. CDR3 sequence reads: CARSWAGGGAANEQYF. The CDR3 DNA is TGCGCCCGCAGCTGGGCCGGCGGGGGGGCGGCAAACGAGCAGTACTTC.

The gene calls are TRBV7-7 and TRBJ2-1, with TRBD2 identical over 13 bases. The CDR3 sequence is 15 residues long. In germline, CDR1 is SSHAT, CDR2 FNYEAQ (reference sequence). V was pared by 5 bases and J by 4 bases, with 2 bases of the junction left unmatched. The CDR3 here is CASSQLAGGYNEQFF. The CDR3 DNA reads as TGTGCCAGCAGCCAACTAGCGGGGGGGTACAATGAGCAGTTCTTC.

The chain employs TRBV27 and TRBJ2-1; 11 bases are a match to TRBD2. Germline V gene sequence: CDR1 MNHEY, CDR2 SMNVEV (reference sequence). V was clipped by 3 bases and J by 0 bases; unmatched bases: 7. The CDR3 is 18 residues long. The CDR3 spells CASSLQPGLAASYNEQFF. For the CDR3, the DNA is TGTGCCAGCAGTTTGCAGCCGGGACTAGCGGCCTCCTACAATGAGCAGTTCTTC.

The chain has TRBV4-3 and TRBJ2-7; D remains unclear. The germline V and J ends were trimmed by 1 base and 0 bases, with 10 bases remaining between them. The CDR3 consists of 15 residues. Germline V gene lookup returns CDR1 LGHNA and CDR2 YSLEER. The CDR3 nucleotides are TGCGCCAGCAGCCAAGGACCCGAGCGCTCCTACGAGCAGTACTTC. It is translated as CASSQGPERSYEQYF.

The chain joins TRBV18 to TRBJ2-7; 7 bases match TRBD1. V was clipped by 6 bases and J by 4 bases; unmatched bases: 3. CDR3 size: 12 residues. Germline CDR1 and CDR2: KGHSH and LQKENI. CDR3 in amino acids: CASSGTEYEQYF. The CDR3 DNA follows: TGTGCCAGCTCCGGGACAGAATACGAGCAGTACTTC. Drawing the rest from reference TRBV18 and TRBJ2-7, the complete variable domain is NAGVMQNPRHLVRRRGQEARLRCSPMKGHSHVYWYRQLPEEGLKFMVYLQKENIIDESGMPKERFSAEFPKEGPSILRIQQVVRGDSAAYFCASSGTEYEQYFGPGTRLTVT.

This sequence joins TRBV6-5 and TRBJ1-1; D unclear. The germline CDR1 and CDR2 sequences are MNHEY and SVGAGI. V gave up 2 bases and J gave up 1 base, with 5 bases separating them. This CDR3 contains 13 residues. The CDR3 DNA reads TGTGCCAGCAGTTACCACACGAACACTGAAGCTTTCTTT. Its protein is CASSYHTNTEAFF.

The chain employs TRBV21-1 and TRBJ1-5. TRBV21-1 has pseudogene status. The CDR3 is 20 amino acids. The CDR3 nucleotides are TGTGCCAGCAGCTGGGGGGTCCGCCCGGGTTTTCCTCATAGCAATCAGCCCCAGCATTTT. Translating it yields CASSWGVRPGFPHSNQPQHF.

This clone has a handful of counts. The chain has TRBV12-3 or TRBV12-4 and TRBJ1-4; D unresolved. V was clipped by 6 bases and J by 5 bases, with 4 bases between them. The CDR3 is made up of 11 amino acids. The CDR3 sequence: CASSLNEKLFF. The DNA for the CDR3 is TGTGCCAGCAGCCTAAATGAAAAACTGTTTTTT.

The count of this clone is one. The gene calls are TRBV5-4 and TRBJ1-5, with 7 bases fitting TRBD1. Looked up from germline, CDR1 is SGHNT and CDR2 is YYREEE (reference sequence). Trimming at V came to 2 bases and at J to 0 bases, leaving 2 bases not matched to a gene. This CDR3 has 15 amino acids. The CDR3: CASSLDRDSNQPQHF. The CDR3 DNA follows: TGTGCCAGCAGCTTAGACAGGGATAGCAATCAGCCCCAGCATTTT.

This sequence joins TRBV6-2 or TRBV6-3 and TRBJ1-2; D gene unclear. The CDR3 covers 14 residues. The V end was cut by 2 bases, the J end by 8 bases, with 15 bases between. Germline V gene sequence: CDR1 MNHEY, CDR2 SVGEGT. CDR3 in amino acids: CASSYILGVAGYTF. CDR3 nucleotides: TGTGCCAGCAGTTACATTTTAGGTGTAGCCGGCTACACCTTC.

The gene calls are TRBV2 and TRBJ1-5; 8 bases map to TRBD1. The CDR3 consists of 15 residues. V gave up 6 bases and J gave up 6 bases; unmatched junction bases: 10. Looked up from germline, CDR1 is SNHLY and CDR2 is FYNNEI. The DNA of the CDR3 is TGTGCCAGCAGCTCCGGGACAGGAGGGATTCAGCCCCAGCATTTT. Amino acids: CASSSGTGGIQPQHF.

This chain links TRBV12-3 or TRBV12-4 with TRBJ1-4; D gene unclear. CDR3 size: 12 residues. Trimming took 7 bases from V and 11 from J, leaving 14 bases between them. CDR3 DNA: TGTGCCAGCACCGTTCTGAGGGTGAAACTGTTTTTT. Translated: CASTVLRVKLFF.

The J gene is TRBJ2-7, the V gene TRBV28; D unclear. V was pared by 6 bases and J by 6 bases, with 9 bases between. CDR1 and CDR2 from the germline V gene are MDHEN and SYDVKM. The CDR3 is 11 residues long. CDR3: CASRARFEQYF. CDR3 nucleotides: TGTGCCAGCAGAGCCCGTTTCGAGCAGTACTTC.

The chain uses TRBV19 and TRBJ2-1, with 8 bases fitting TRBD2. The germline V gene encodes CDR1 LNHDA and CDR2 SQIVND (reference sequence). The V segment lost 3 bases and the J segment 2 bases; nucleotides outside the gene matches: 6. The CDR3 contains 16 residues. The CDR3 DNA is TGTGCCAGTAGTATCACTAGCGGAGGAACCTACAATGAGCAGTTCTTC. Encoded protein: CASSITSGGTYNEQFF.

The V gene is TRBV6-2 or TRBV6-3, the J gene TRBJ1-1; D is unresolved. Germline loops: CDR1 MNHEY, CDR2 SVGEGT. Trimming shortened V by 5 bases and J by 5 bases, and 9 bases separated the two germline ends. The CDR3 runs to 12 residues. DNA for the CDR3: TGTGCCAGCAGTCCAAGCGGGACTGAAGCTTTCTTT. Translation: CASSPSGTEAFF.

The chain has TRBV30 and TRBJ1-2, with 9 bases aligning to TRBD1. V trimming: 3 bases; J trimming: 5 bases; junction bases outside the gene matches: 7. In germline, CDR1 is GTSNPN, CDR2 SVGIG (reference sequence). The CDR3 spans 14 residues. CDR3 sequence (DNA): TGTGCCTGGAGCGCCTTGGACAGGGGTTATGGCTACACCTTC. This sequence encodes CAWSALDRGYGYTF.

The genes are TRBV6-5 and TRBJ1-3; no firm D call. V dropped 4 bases and J dropped 3 bases, with 7 bases sitting between them. The CDR3 has 13 residues. Per germline, CDR1 MNHEY and CDR2 SVGAGI. CDR3 residues: CASSSGGGNTIYF. The CDR3 region has the DNA TGTGCCAGCAGTTCAGGTGGTGGAAACACCATATATTTT.

The chain uses TRBV7-2 and TRBJ1-2, with 9 bases fitting TRBD1. The CDR3 is 16 residues long. Losses at the gene ends were 5 bases for V and 4 bases for J; bases not matched to a gene: 11. From germline, CDR1 is SGHTA and CDR2 FQGNSA. CDR3 sequence: CASSKTQGAGGYGYTF. CDR3 bases: TGTGCCAGCAGCAAGACACAGGGGGCAGGAGGCTATGGCTACACCTTC.

V usage is TRBV11-2 and J usage is TRBJ1-5, with 8 nucleotides matching TRBD1. The CDR3 contains 17 residues. Germline V gene lookup returns CDR1 SGHAT and CDR2 FQNNGV. Unmatched junction bases numbered 15, after V lost 5 bases and J lost 6 bases. DNA of the CDR3: TGTGCCAGCAGCGACGAGCGGTCCAGGGGGCGCGGTCAGCCCCAGCATTTT. It specifies CASSDERSRGRGQPQHF.

The rearrangement links TRBV30 to TRBJ2-7, with D perhaps matching TRBD1 (6 bases). The CDR3 contains 13 residues. CDR1 GTSNPN and CDR2 SVGIG come from the germline V gene (reference sequence). The ends were cut back, 2 bases at V and 3 bases at J, with 11 bases in the middle. Written as DNA, the CDR3 is TGTGCCTGGAGTATAAAGGACAGCTACGAGCAGTACTTC. This codes for CAWSIKDSYEQYF.

This clone has a handful of counts. The genes are TRBV10-1 and TRBJ1-4; 10 nucleotides align to TRBD1. The CDR3 covers 15 residues. With V trimmed by 5 bases and J by 8 bases, 8 bases remained unmatched. Germline V gene lookup returns CDR1 WNHNN and CDR2 SYGVQD (reference sequence). In nucleotides, the CDR3 is TGCGCCAGCAGTAGGGGACAGGGGTTTGCCGAAAAACTGTTTTTT. It is translated as CASSRGQGFAEKLFF.

This clone was seen a single time. The V call is TRBV27, the J call TRBJ2-2, with 10 positions matching TRBD2. Germline-derived CDR1 and CDR2 are MNHEY and SMNVEV (reference sequence). The CDR3 spans 15 residues. The V segment lost 2 bases and the J segment 6 bases; nucleotides outside the gene matches: 3. CDR3 region: CASSLRSGGAGELFF. The CDR3 DNA sequence: TGTGCCAGCAGTTTAAGGAGCGGGGGGGCCGGGGAGCTGTTTTTT.